This TCR beta chain derives from a study of blood T cell repertoires in COVID-19. V lost 1 base, J lost 8 bases, and 9 bases lay in between. CDR3 length: 13 amino acids. Germline-derived CDR1 and CDR2 are SGHNT and YYREEE (reference sequence). Profiling relied on immunoSEQ multiplex PCR, and the TCRdb table lists in-frame clones only, not all of them. The data show about 270,000 clones, about nine tenths seen once. Material: peripheral blood. V usage is TRBV5-4 and J usage is TRBJ1-4; D might be TRBD1 (6 bases). The sequence came from a man aged 55 to 69 who had recovered from COVID-19. The CDR3 DNA follows: TGTGCCAGCAGCTTGAGGGGGGGGGAAAAACTGTTTTTT. Encoded protein: CASSLRGGEKLFF.